The 11 T cell receptor beta chains in this list originate from one sample, sequenced in a study of cytomegalovirus exposure and HLA in healthy donors. The PCR employed 60 Vbeta primers together with 13 Jbeta primers. Assay: immunoSEQ multiplex PCR; the TCRdb copy retains only in-frame clones and omits some. The sample yields some 120,000 clones, 80% seen once. What was sequenced was PBMCs. The receptors were gathered from a male donor in good health and CMV-seronegative.

The V call is TRBV10-1, the J call TRBJ1-1, with 9 bases matching TRBD1. With V trimmed by 1 base and J by 4 bases, 1 base remained unmatched. The CDR3 has 14 residues. The germline CDR1 and CDR2 sequences are WNHNN and SYGVQD (reference sequence). The CDR3 sequence is CASSELQGATEAFF. The CDR3 DNA reads TGCGCCAGCAGTGAGTTACAGGGGGCCACTGAAGCTTTCTTT.

About this clone: A read error may account for a junction end that differs from germline. This chain connects TRBV7-9 to TRBJ2-3; D unresolved. This CDR3 is 15 amino acids long. Germline V gene data show CDR1 as SEHNR and CDR2 as FQNEAQ (reference sequence). The CDR3: CSSSFFQAGTDTQYF. The CDR3 region has the DNA TGTTCCAGCAGCTTTTTTCAGGCCGGTACAGATACGCAGTATTTT.

This sequence joins TRBV5-8 and TRBJ2-1, with 8 bases that match TRBD1. From germline, CDR1 is SGHTS and CDR2 YDEGEE. Trimming removed 0 bases from V and 3 bases from J; junction bases left unmatched: 2. The CDR3 contains 15 residues. The DNA for the CDR3 is TGTGCCAGCAGCTTGGCCGGGACAGGCTACAATGAGCAGTTCTTC. Protein sequence: CASSLAGTGYNEQFF.

The chain carries TRBV10-1 and TRBJ2-7; TRBD2 aligns across 7 bases. This CDR3 is built from 15 residues. The germline CDR1 and CDR2 sequences are WNHNN and SYGVQD (reference sequence). With 4 bases clipped from V and 7 bases from J, the junction kept 13 bases outside the gene matches. CDR3 sequence: CASSAKVGDYSEQYF. CDR3 DNA sequence: TGCGCCAGCAGTGCTAAAGTTGGGGACTACTCTGAGCAGTACTTC.

The chain couples TRBV30 to TRBJ2-7; D is uncertain. This CDR3 contains 14 residues. Germline lookup yields CDR1 GTSNPN and CDR2 SVGIG (reference sequence). V was trimmed by 0 bases and J by 6 bases, leaving 15 bases between them. CDR3 nucleotide sequence: TGTGCCTGGAGTGTATCGCCCCGCCGAGGCGAGCAGTACTTC. As protein: CAWSVSPRRGEQYF.

This clone has only a few counts. The J gene is TRBJ1-6, the V gene TRBV30; tentative D call: TRBD1 (5 bases). The germline V gene encodes CDR1 GTSNPN and CDR2 SVGIG (reference sequence). This CDR3 comprises 15 residues. V was pared by 2 bases and J by 7 bases, with 15 bases between. The DNA of the CDR3 is TGTGCCTGGAGTTTGAGTCAGGGATCCAATTCACCCCTCCACTTT. As protein: CAWSLSQGSNSPLHF.

This sequence joins TRBV7-2 and TRBJ1-1, with 7 bases fitting TRBD1. Germline V gene data show CDR1 as SGHTA and CDR2 as FQGNSA. The CDR3 length is 15 residues. V shed 2 bases and J 5 bases; nucleotides not matched to a gene: 8. CDR3 region: CASSLNTQGGTEAFF. In DNA, the CDR3 is TGTGCCAGCAGCTTAAATACGCAGGGGGGTACTGAAGCTTTCTTT.

This chain joins TRBV6-1 and TRBJ2-7, with a tentative D call TRBD2 (6 bases). In germline, CDR1 is MNHNS, CDR2 SASEGT. The ends were cut back, 4 bases at V and 2 bases at J, with 15 bases in the middle. This CDR3 has 15 amino acids. CDR3 sequence: CASSVPSSATYEQYF. In nucleotides, the CDR3 is TGTGCCAGCAGTGTCCCATCTAGCGCGACCTACGAGCAGTACTTC.

The table lists this clone with a count of one. One junction end does not reproduce the germline sequence, and a read error may be involved. V gene TRBV6-1 combines with J gene TRBJ2-6; 7 bases map to TRBD1. The CDR3 extends over 17 amino acids. The germline CDR1 and CDR2 sequences are MNHNS and SASEGT. The CDR3 loop reads CASSGKQGSSGANGLTF. The CDR3 nucleotides read TGTGCCAGCAGTGGAAAACAGGGGAGCTCTGGGGCCAACGGCCTGACTTTC.

The chain carries TRBV9 and TRBJ2-7; the D gene is possibly TRBD2 (6 bases). The CDR3 extends over 16 amino acids. Germline assignment: CDR1 SGDLS and CDR2 YYNGEE. Trimming took off 0 bases at V and 0 bases at J, with 13 bases between the two ends. The CDR3 coding sequence is TGTGCCAGCAGCGTAGGCTCTAGGACTACCTCCTACGAGCAGTACTTC. It codes for CASSVGSRTTSYEQYF. The full variable domain, in which reference TRBV9 and TRBJ2-7 provide the parts outside the CDR3, is DSGVTQTPKHLITATGQRVTLRCSPRSGDLSVYWYQQSLDQGLQFLIQYYNGEERAKGNILERFSAQQFPDLHSELNLSSLELGDSALYFCASSVGSRTTSYEQYFGPGTRLTVT.

This clone has more than one count but fewer than ten. This sequence joins TRBV28 and TRBJ1-4, with D possibly TRBD1 on 6 matching bases. There are 13 residues in the CDR3. The V gene lost 5 bases and the J gene lost 6 bases, with 10 bases spanning the gap. The V gene's germline CDR1 is MDHEN and CDR2 SYDVKM. The CDR3 spells CASSPNRDEKLFF. Written as DNA, the CDR3 is TGTGCCAGCAGTCCGAACAGGGATGAAAAACTGTTTTTT.